This T cell receptor (beta chain) was recovered during a study of cytomegalovirus exposure and HLA in healthy donors. Study results and caveats: Per a prior analysis, the majority of TCR beta V segments were productive roughly 87% or roughly 30% of the time.

Regarding this clone: Its antigen is as yet unknown.

The donors gave bone marrow, and they were healthy. Losses at the gene ends were 2 bases for V and 1 base for J; bases not matched to a gene: 8. Germline V CDR1 and CDR2: MNHNS, SASEGT. This CDR3 region has 16 residues. Both 60 Vbeta primers and 13 Jbeta primers went into the PCR. Generated by immunoSEQ multiplex PCR, the TCRdb table keeps only in-frame clones and is missing some. The sample shows about 140,000 clones, over 60% of them seen only once. The rearrangement joins TRBV6-1 to TRBJ2-7, with 7 bases that match TRBD2. Sequenced material: PBMCs. This TCR was sampled from a man aged 35 to 55 in good health and CMV-seronegative. CDR3 residues: CASSERWPGRSYEQYF. In DNA, the CDR3 is TGTGCCAGCAGTGAAAGGTGGCCCGGGAGGTCCTACGAGCAGTACTTC.